These 10 T cell receptor beta chains were sequenced from one sample in a study of blood T cell repertoires in COVID-19 (dated by TCRdb to about 2020). The library was built by means of the immunoSEQ multiplex PCR assay. TCRdb stores this immuneACCESS table with in-frame sequences only. Part of the clones is absent; in the studies checked, under half of the shortfall reflects unresolved V genes, and no reason is known for the rest. Across this sample there are over 250,000 clones, with around 90% seen only once. Roughly 0.8% of the sample is in the top ten clones. The sample comprised peripheral blood. All receptors derive from a woman aged 30 to 39 with acute or convalescent COVID-19.

V usage is TRBV12-5 and J usage is TRBJ1-1, with D possibly being TRBD1 (5 bases). Per the germline V gene, CDR1 is LGHNT and CDR2 is FRNRAP. V was pared by 10 bases and J by 7 bases, with 19 bases between. The CDR3 loop spans 13 amino acids. CDR3 loop: CATKNGREDEAFF. The CDR3 DNA reads as TGTGCTACTAAAAACGGCAGGGAAGATGAAGCTTTCTTT. Using reference TRBV12-5 and TRBJ1-1 for the parts outside the CDR3, the full variable domain is DARVTQTPRHKVTEMGQEVTMRCQPILGHNTVFWYRQTMMQGLELLAYFRNRAPLDDSGMPKDRFSAEMPDATLATLKIQPSEPRDSAVYFCATKNGREDEAFFGQGTRLTVV.

The rearrangement links TRBV6-5 to TRBJ2-3; 13 bases are shared with TRBD2. The V and J ends lost 5 bases and 5 bases, in that order; junction bases with no gene match: 4. Germline assignment: CDR1 MNHEY and CDR2 SVGAGI. This CDR3 is built from 15 residues. The DNA of the CDR3 is TGTGCCAGCAGTCCCACTAGCGGGAGGGGAGATACGCAGTATTTT. This codes for CASSPTSGRGDTQYF.

The chain uses TRBV6-4 and TRBJ2-3; 11 positions match TRBD2. CDR3 length: 15 residues. Germline loops: CDR1 MRHNA, CDR2 SNTAGT. Trimming took 4 bases from V and 4 from J; bases not matched to a gene: 4. The CDR3 nucleotides are TGTGCCAGCAGTGGCATAGCGGGAGGGTCAGATACGCAGTATTTT. Protein product: CASSGIAGGSDTQYF.

The chain carries TRBV19 and TRBJ2-5; no definite D call. This CDR3 comprises 13 residues. Between the trimmed V and J ends, which lost 9 bases and 5 bases, there was a span of 16 bases. From germline, CDR1 is LNHDA and CDR2 SQIVND (reference sequence). The CDR3 here is CARNHICWETQYF. Written as DNA, the CDR3 is TGTGCCAGAAATCACATTTGTTGGGAGACCCAGTACTTC.

The table lists this clone with a count of one. The rearrangement joins TRBV27 to TRBJ2-1, with 10 positions matching TRBD2. J was trimmed by 7 bases and V by 2 bases; bases with no gene match: 5. There are 15 residues in the CDR3. Germline V gene lookup returns CDR1 MNHEY and CDR2 SMNVEV (reference sequence). CDR3 protein: CASSLTSGIGNEQFF. In nucleotides, the CDR3 is TGTGCCAGCAGTTTAACTAGCGGGATAGGAAATGAGCAGTTCTTC.

V gene TRBV30 combines with J gene TRBJ2-6, with 7 bases identical to TRBD2. CDR3 length: 20 residues. Per germline, CDR1 GTSNPN and CDR2 SVGIG (reference sequence). V lost 5 bases, J lost 1 base, and 20 bases stayed unmatched. The CDR3 reads CAWGALWSSGDPSGANVLTF. The CDR3, as DNA: TGTGCCTGGGGGGCTCTGTGGTCTAGCGGAGACCCTTCTGGGGCCAACGTCCTGACTTTC.

Only one count was recorded for this clone. The chain carries TRBV30 and TRBJ2-3; 9 bases agree with TRBD1. Germline loops: CDR1 GTSNPN, CDR2 SVGIG (reference sequence). Trimming at V came to 7 bases and at J to 3 bases, leaving 8 bases not matched to a gene. The CDR3 length is 14 residues. In DNA form, the CDR3 reads TGTGCCTATTCACAGGGGGCGGTAACAGATACGCAGTATTTT. Translating gives CAYSQGAVTDTQYF.

The J gene is TRBJ2-6, the V gene TRBV7-9; TRBD1 might be the D (6 bases). The CDR3 is 16 amino acids. V lost 5 bases and J 0 bases, leaving 11 bases between the germline ends. The germline gives CDR1 SEHNR, CDR2 FQNEAQ (reference sequence). In DNA, the CDR3 is TGTGCCAGCAGCCCACCGGACAGCTCTGGGGCCAACGTCCTGACTTTC. Translating it yields CASSPPDSSGANVLTF. The full variable domain, its missing parts supplied by reference TRBV7-9 and TRBJ2-6, is DTGVSQNPRHKITKRGQNVTFRCDPISEHNRLYWYRQTLGQGPEFLTYFQNEAQLEKSRLLSDRFSAERPKGSFSTLEIQRTEQGDSAMYLCASSPPDSSGANVLTFGAGSRLTVL.

CDR3 amino acids: CASSPLGAGGPYEQYF. The DNA of the CDR3 is TGTGCCAGCAGCCCTCTAGGCGCGGGAGGCCCCTACGAGCAGTACTTC. The chain has TRBV7-9 and TRBJ2-7, with TRBD2 identical over 8 bases. Germline CDR1 SEHNR, CDR2 FQNEAQ (reference sequence). This CDR3 contains 16 residues. J gave up 2 bases and V 5 bases, and 11 bases lay outside the gene matches. Full variable domain (remainder filled in from reference TRBV7-9 and TRBJ2-7): DTGVSQNPRHKITKRGQNVTFRCDPISEHNRLYWYRQTLGQGPEFLTYFQNEAQLEKSRLLSDRFSAERPKGSFSTLEIQRTEQGDSAMYLCASSPLGAGGPYEQYFGPGTRLTVT.

This clone occurred once. This chain connects TRBV11-2 to TRBJ2-5; TRBD1 agrees at 10 bases. The CDR3 runs to 14 residues. With 5 bases clipped from V and 5 bases from J, the junction kept 5 bases outside the gene matches. Per germline, CDR1 SGHAT and CDR2 FQNNGV. CDR3 amino acids: CASSVRTGGETQYF. For the CDR3, the DNA is TGTGCCAGCAGCGTCCGGACAGGGGGGGAGACCCAGTACTTC.